These T cell receptor beta chains were read from a single sample in a study of T-cell reconstitution after alpha-beta-depleted transplantation in children. Via MiXCR, TCRdb re-called the PCR reads, giving one row per CDR3 protein. The sample holds some 200,000 distinct CDR3 sequences, over 5.5% seen once. The sample in question was PBMCs from the stem cell graft donor, obtained from the stem cell graft. The receptors derive from a human donor who donated a stem cell graft to a child with Wiskott-Aldrich syndrome. Each CDR3 is given with its conserved first and last residue. Fields, in order: D gene, clone size, J gene, V gene, CDR3 protein, CDR3 DNA. A D gene is named only where the DNA matches it firmly. Not every row has a clone size; where given, it reads once, few, many or a size class.

TRBD1 | - | TRBJ1-2 | TRBV12-5 | CASGLDQGGGYTF | TGTGCTAGTGGTTTGGATCAGGGGGGGGGCTACACCTTC
TRBD2 | many | TRBJ2-3 | TRBV20-1 | CSAPGLAYGDTQYF | TGCAGTGCTCCGGGACTAGCGTACGGGGATACGCAGTATTTT
- | - | TRBJ2-3 | TRBV7-9 | CASSLGAARDTDTQYF | TGTGCCAGCAGCTTAGGGGCAGCGAGAGACACAGATACGCAGTATTTT
TRBD2 | few | TRBJ2-1 | TRBV5-1 | CASSLGPSGGAPSAQFF | TGCGCCAGCAGCTTGGGTCCTAGCGGGGGGGCCCCTTCTGCACAGTTCTTC
TRBD2 | many | TRBJ2-2 | TRBV4-3 | CASSMELAAWTGELFF | TGCGCCAGCAGCATGGAGCTAGCGGCGTGGACCGGGGAGCTGTTTTTT
TRBD2 | few | TRBJ2-2 | TRBV30 | CAWGRLAGNTGELFF | TGTGCCTGGGGAAGACTAGCGGGAAACACCGGGGAGCTGTTTTTT
- | many | TRBJ1-1 | TRBV7-9 | CASSLGDLWRGTEAFF | TGTGCCAGCAGCTTAGGCGACTTGTGGAGGGGCACTGAAGCTTTCTTT
- | - | TRBJ1-6 | TRBV11-3 | CASSPTPVGNSPLHF | TGTGCCAGCAGCCCGACTCCGGTTGGTAATTCACCCCTCCACTTT
- | many | TRBJ2-1 | TRBV29-1 | CSVAVGGGRNEQFF | TGCAGCGTTGCAGTAGGGGGGGGTAGAAATGAGCAGTTCTTC
- | many | TRBJ2-3 | TRBV27 | CASSPTVYGTDTQYF | TGTGCCAGCAGTCCGACCGTTTATGGCACAGATACGCAGTATTTT
TRBD2 | many | TRBJ2-1 | TRBV5-1 | CASSLGLAGGAFQEQFF | TGCGCCAGCAGCTTGGGGCTAGCGGGGGGGGCGTTTCAAGAGCAGTTCTTC